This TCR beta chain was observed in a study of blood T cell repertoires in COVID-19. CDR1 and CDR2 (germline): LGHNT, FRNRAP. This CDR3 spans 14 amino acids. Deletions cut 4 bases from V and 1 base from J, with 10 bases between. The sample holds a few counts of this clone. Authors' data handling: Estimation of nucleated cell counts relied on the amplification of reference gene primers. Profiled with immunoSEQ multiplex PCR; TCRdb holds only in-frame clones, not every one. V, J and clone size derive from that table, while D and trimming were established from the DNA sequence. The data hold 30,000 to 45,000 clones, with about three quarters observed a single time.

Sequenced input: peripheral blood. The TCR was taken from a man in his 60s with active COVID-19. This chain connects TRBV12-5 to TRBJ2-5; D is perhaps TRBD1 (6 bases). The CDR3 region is CASGSGQSQETQYF. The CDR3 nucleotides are TGTGCTAGTGGTTCCGGACAGTCCCAAGAGACCCAGTACTTC.